This T cell receptor (beta chain) was retrieved from a study of CD8+ T cells in alopecia areata. Whole-study results and caveats: Tofacitinib delivered significant drops in scalp clonality and in expanded CD8+ clones among the top 100. Affected scalp, especially in alopecia totalis/universalis, had a higher clonality than normal scalp did.

Documented treatment: oral pan-JAK inhibitor, 5-10 mg twice daily. Collection of lesional scalp punch biopsies and peripheral blood was performed in alopecia areata patients. On this clone: Its antigen is currently unknown.

From germline, CDR1 is GTSNPN and CDR2 SVGIG (reference sequence). The V and J ends lost 3 bases and 11 bases respectively, with 11 bases between them. This CDR3 is built from 11 residues. Extraction of RNA preceded its reverse transcription into cDNA, which served as the sequencing template. The method was immunoSEQ multiplex PCR; TCRdb's version includes in-frame clones alone and lacks a portion of them. The sample contains 130,000 or so clones, about 88% of which appear only once. The chain recombines TRBV30 with TRBJ2-1; D is uncertain. Sample: CD8+ T cells sorted from blood, taken at week 4, from a patient treated with tofacitinib. This TCR was sampled from a human donor with alopecia areata. The CDR3 loop reads CAWSVPAKQFF. CDR3 coding DNA: TGTGCCTGGAGCGTACCTGCCAAGCAGTTCTTC. Together with reference TRBV30 and TRBJ2-1, the CDR3 gives the full variable domain: SQTIHQWPATLVQPVGSPLSLECTVEGTSNPNLYWYRQAAGRGLQLLFYSVGIGQISSEVPQNLSASRPQDRQFILSSKKLLLSDSGFYLCAWSVPAKQFFGPGTRLTVL.